Listed here is a single T cell receptor (beta chain). These data originate in a study of cytomegalovirus exposure and HLA in healthy donors. Use of 60 Vbeta and 13 Jbeta primers characterized the PCR. Sequenced by immunoSEQ multiplex PCR; TCRdb stores in-frame clones only, minus some. The sample lists over 120,000 clones, roughly 80% occurring once. Material for sequencing was PBMCs. This sequence originates from a woman in her 30s in good health and CMV-seronegative.

The CDR3 DNA reads TGCGCCAGCAGCCCAGACGCGGGCGGGGGGGGGTATGAGCAGTTCTTC. Translating it yields CASSPDAGGGGYEQFF. The chain joins TRBV5-1 to TRBJ2-1, with 9 bases that match TRBD2. From germline, CDR1 is SGHRS and CDR2 YFSETQ. The CDR3 consists of 16 residues. After removal of 4 bases from V and 8 bases from J, the junction contained 13 bases not matched to a gene.